This entry lists 3 T cell receptor beta chains sequenced from one sample in a study of siplizumab effects on memory and regulatory T cells. The repertoire was sequenced with immunoSEQ multiplex PCR; TCRdb's copy has only in-frame clones and lacks some. The sample lists roughly 80,000 clones, roughly 87% seen once, with under 2% in the top ten. The sample taken for sequencing was Tregs sorted from blood. Source of these receptors: a human donor in good health.

J is TRBJ1-3 and V is TRBV5-1; D not certain. The CDR3 loop spans 16 amino acids. Germline CDR1 reads SGHRS; CDR2 reads YFSETQ. V was pared by 0 bases and J by 3 bases, with 13 bases between. The CDR3 DNA reads TGCGCCAGCAGCTTGGGAAACCAAGGCCGTGGAAACACCATATATTTT. Encoded protein: CASSLGNQGRGNTIYF. The whole variable domain, remainder taken from reference TRBV5-1 and TRBJ1-3, is KAGVTQTPRYLIKTRGQQVTLSCSPISGHRSVSWYQQTPGQGLQFLFEYFSETQRNKGNFPGRFSGRQFSNSRSEMNVSTLELGDSALYLCASSLGNQGRGNTIYFGEGSWLTVV.

The J gene is TRBJ1-2, the V gene TRBV4-2; TRBD1 aligns across 10 bases. From germline, CDR1 is LGHNA and CDR2 YNFKEQ. V dropped 2 bases and J dropped 5; count of bases not matched to a gene: 5. The CDR3 has 15 residues. The CDR3, as DNA: TGTGCCAGCAGCCAACAGACAGGGGGCTTTTATGGCTACACCTTC. Its protein is CASSQQTGGFYGYTF.

The rearrangement uses TRBV10-3 and TRBJ2-7, with 10 bases aligning to TRBD2. This CDR3 has 13 residues. The V segment lost 6 bases and the J segment 3 bases; nucleotides outside the gene matches: 2. Germline lookup yields CDR1 ENHRY and CDR2 SYGVKD. CDR3 DNA: TGTGCCATCAGCGCTAGCGGGGGCTACGAGCAGTACTTC. It specifies CAISASGGYEQYF.